A single sample gave rise to the 30 T cell receptor beta chains below, sequenced in a study of liver allograft versus peripheral blood T cells (TCRdb year 2020). Describing the broader study: The study compared T cell receptor repertoires found within transplanted livers against repertoires in the peripheral blood of liver transplant recipients.

For sequencing, an Illumina MiSeq was employed. TCRdb's own reprocessing of the public reads used fastp at Q25 and MiXCR and kept productive beta chains. Each CDR3 protein appears once, grouped with its most common genes and DNA. Present in this sample are about 9,200 distinct CDR3 sequences, approximately 20% of which were seen just once. Clones ranked in the top ten supply 1.5% to 2% of the sample. The source is a human patient who had a liver transplant. Following a transplant, some T cells may be graft donor cells, not patient cells.

In regard to this clonotype: Being one base from a much bigger clone, this may be a read error. This chain connects TRBV7-9 to TRBJ1-1, with a tentative D call TRBD1 (6 bases). Looked up from germline, CDR1 is SEHNR and CDR2 is FQNEAQ (reference sequence). The CDR3 loop spans 15 amino acids. In DNA, the CDR3 is TGTACCAGCAGCTTAGGGGGGGATACGAACACTGAAGCTTTCTTT. It yields the protein CTSSLGGDTNTEAFF.

This clonotype is labeled as medium-sized (0.01 to 0.1%). The genes are TRBV24-1 and TRBJ1-5; TRBD1 matches 7 bases. The CDR3 is made up of 15 amino acids. V dropped 4 bases and J dropped 3; count of bases not matched to a gene: 5. Looked up from germline, CDR1 is KGHDR and CDR2 is SFDVKD. The DNA of the CDR3 is TGTGCCACCAGTGACGAGACAGGGCCCAATCAGCCCCAGCATTTT. It translates to CATSDETGPNQPQHF.

This clonotype was detected ten times or more. V and J are TRBV19 and TRBJ1-5; D is undetermined. The germline gives CDR1 LNHDA, CDR2 SQIVND (reference sequence). V dropped 4 bases and J dropped 4 bases, with 17 bases sitting between them. There are 16 residues in the CDR3. CDR3 DNA: TGTGCCAGTAGTAAGTATGCGACGGACCGGAATCAGCCCCAGCATTTT. Its translation is CASSKYATDRNQPQHF.

CDR3 sequence (DNA): TGTGCCAGCAGCGGAGAGCTAAGGGGGGACGAGCAGTACTTC. Translation gives CASSGELRGDEQYF. This chain connects TRBV7-9 to TRBJ2-7; D may be TRBD1 or TRBD2 (6 bases each). The CDR3 is 14 residues long. V shed 5 bases and J shed 5 bases, with 16 bases lying between them. Germline lookup yields CDR1 SEHNR and CDR2 FQNEAQ (reference sequence).

This clonotype has a count of ten or more. This chain joins TRBV6-6 and TRBJ1-3; tentative D call: TRBD1 (5 bases). In germline, CDR1 is MNHNY, CDR2 SVGAGI (reference sequence). The V gene lost 2 bases and the J gene lost 0 bases, with 5 bases spanning the gap. The CDR3 length is 14 residues. The CDR3 DNA reads TGTGCCAGCAGTTACCAGGGCTCTGGAAACACCATATATTTT. Translation gives CASSYQGSGNTIYF.

This clonotype ranks as medium-sized. This chain links TRBV10-3 with TRBJ2-1; 12 bases are a match to TRBD2. The CDR3 covers 13 residues. V lost 8 bases and J lost 8; bases outside the gene matches: 4. CDR1 and CDR2 from the germline V gene are ENHRY and SYGVKD. DNA for the CDR3: TGTGCCATCCAACTAGCGGGGGGATATGAGCAGTTCTTC. This codes for CAIQLAGGYEQFF.

Within the sample, this clonotype is medium-sized. The rearrangement links TRBV6-1 to TRBJ1-3; D remains unclear. The germline V gene has CDR1 MNHNS and CDR2 SASEGT. The CDR3 consists of 15 residues. V was cut by 0 bases and J by 5 bases, with 11 bases left in between. The CDR3 loop reads CASSEAQNQRNTIYF. As DNA, the CDR3 is TGTGCCAGCAGTGAAGCGCAGAATCAGAGAAACACCATATATTTT.

By share, this clonotype ranks as medium-sized. The chain is built from TRBV18 and TRBJ1-2; the match to TRBD1 covers 9 bases. Per the germline V gene, CDR1 is KGHSH and CDR2 is LQKENI. V trimming: 3 bases; J trimming: 4 bases; junction bases outside the gene matches: 6. The CDR3 has 15 amino acids. CDR3 in amino acids: CASSPSGTGSYGYTF. The DNA of the CDR3 is TGTGCCAGCTCACCCTCTGGGACAGGGAGCTATGGCTACACCTTC.

This clonotype was recorded at least ten times. J is TRBJ1-3 and V is TRBV30, with D maybe TRBD1 (6 bases). Germline V CDR1 and CDR2: GTSNPN, SVGIG (reference sequence). The CDR3 totals 15 residues. With 4 bases removed from V and 0 bases from J, the gap between germline ends came to 13 bases. CDR3 in DNA: TGTGCCTGGAACCCCGACAGGAGCTCTGGAAACACCATATATTTT. It encodes CAWNPDRSSGNTIYF.

The rearrangement links TRBV5-1 to TRBJ2-3, with D unclear. CDR3 size: 18 residues. CDR1 SGHRS and CDR2 YFSETQ come from the germline V gene. Trimming took off 0 bases at V and 0 bases at J, with 17 bases between the two ends. The DNA for the CDR3 is TGCGCCAGCAGCTTGGTGGCAGGCCGAACCTCTAGCACAGATACGCAGTATTTT. It is translated as CASSLVAGRTSSTDTQYF.

By share, this clonotype ranks as medium-sized (0.01 to 0.1%). The chain joins TRBV19 to TRBJ2-1; D may match TRBD1 or TRBD2 (5 bases each). Germline values: CDR1 LNHDA, CDR2 SQIVND (reference sequence). CDR3 length: 13 residues. V lost 6 bases, J lost 4 bases, and 10 bases lay in between. The CDR3 sequence is CASSPGPYNEQFF. CDR3 nucleotide sequence: TGTGCCAGTAGCCCGGGGCCGTACAATGAGCAGTTCTTC.

CDR3 coding DNA: TGTGCCTGGAGCCCATTAGCGGTCTCTGGCTACACCTTC. It encodes CAWSPLAVSGYTF. This chain uses TRBV30 with TRBJ1-2; D not certain. V was pared by 3 bases and J by 7 bases, with 15 bases between. The germline V gene has CDR1 GTSNPN and CDR2 SVGIG (reference sequence). The CDR3 covers 13 residues. Combining the CDR3 with reference TRBV30 and TRBJ1-2 gives the whole variable domain SQTIHQWPATLVQPVGSPLSLECTVEGTSNPNLYWYRQAAGRGLQLLFYSVGIGQISSEVPQNLSASRPQDRQFILSSKKLLLSDSGFYLCAWSPLAVSGYTFGSGTRLTVV.

In this sample, this clonotype is medium-sized (0.01 to 0.1%). The chain joins TRBV27 to TRBJ2-7; TRBD2 is a possible D gene (5 bases). Trimming took 8 bases from V and 3 from J, leaving 8 bases between them. The V gene's germline CDR1 is MNHEY and CDR2 SMNVEV (reference sequence). The CDR3 spans 11 residues. The CDR3 nucleotides are TGTGCCAGCGGGGAGAACTACGAGCAGTACTTC. Protein: CASGENYEQYF.

As for this clonotype: This clone may be a read error of a much larger clone one base away. The chain recombines TRBV27 with TRBJ1-2; D call uncertain. Germline CDR1 is MNHEY and CDR2 is SMNVEV (reference sequence). The CDR3 length is 13 residues. CDR3 bases: TGTGCCGGCAGTCCAGACCCCTGGGGTGGCTACACCTTC. It yields the protein CAGSPDPWGGYTF.

In its sample, this clonotype was seen a few times. This chain uses TRBV5-6 with TRBJ2-4, with a possible D match to TRBD2 (5 bases). The ends were cut back, 2 bases at V and 8 bases at J, with 14 bases in the middle. Per the germline V gene, CDR1 is SGHDT and CDR2 is YYEEEE. This CDR3 has 14 amino acids. For the CDR3, the DNA is TGTGCCAGCAGCTTTTTTGAGGGCCACTACATTCAGTACTTC. Translating it yields CASSFFEGHYIQYF.

By frequency in the sample, this clonotype is medium-sized. CDR3 sequence (DNA): TGTGCCAGCAGCACCCCCCAGAACAATCAGCCCCAGCATTTT. It translates to CASSTPQNNQPQHF. V usage is TRBV6-6 and J usage is TRBJ1-5, with D uncertain. This CDR3 has 14 residues. The germline V gene has CDR1 MNHNY and CDR2 SVGAGI (reference sequence). The germline V and J ends were trimmed by 6 bases and 3 bases, with 12 bases remaining between them.

This clonotype was observed a few times. The V and J genes are TRBV28 and TRBJ1-1; the D gene is possibly TRBD1 (6 bases). Germline V gene sequence: CDR1 MDHEN, CDR2 SYDVKM. V lost 6 bases and J 3 bases, leaving 14 bases between the germline ends. There are 14 residues in the CDR3. The CDR3 DNA follows: TGTGCCAGCAGCCCGGGGGCTCGGTACACTGAAGCTTTCTTT. This encodes CASSPGARYTEAFF.

The chain recombines TRBV19 with TRBJ1-5, with TRBD1 matching over 10 bases. V dropped 7 bases and J dropped 7; count of bases not matched to a gene: 10. The CDR3 runs to 15 residues. Germline loops: CDR1 LNHDA, CDR2 SQIVND (reference sequence). DNA for the CDR3: TGTGCCAGTACCGGGACAGGGGATTTTAACCAGCCCCAGCATTTT. This gives the protein CASTGTGDFNQPQHF. Based on the CDR3 plus reference TRBV19 and TRBJ1-5, the full variable domain is DGGITQSPKYLFRKEGQNVTLSCEQNLNHDAMYWYRQDPGQGLRLIYYSQIVNDFQKGDIAEGYSVSREKKESFPLTVTSAQKNPTAFYLCASTGTGDFNQPQHFGDGTRLSIL.

This clonotype appeared a few times. The chain carries TRBV12-3 or TRBV12-4 and TRBJ2-1, with 14 bases that match TRBD2. V was clipped by 6 bases and J by 9 bases; unmatched bases: 7. This CDR3 region has 15 residues. This CDR3 reads CASSPGLAGVGEQFF. In DNA, the CDR3 is TGTGCCAGCAGCCCGGGACTAGCGGGAGTTGGTGAGCAGTTCTTC.

This clonotype has more than one count but fewer than ten. This may arise from a read error, as a much more abundant clone is one base away. The chain combines TRBV6-1 with TRBJ1-2, with D perhaps TRBD1 (5 bases). The germline gives CDR1 MNHNS, CDR2 SASEGT. The CDR3 extends over 14 amino acids. V lost 6 bases and J lost 0, with 11 bases in between. The CDR3 is CASRRRGANYGYTF. The CDR3, as DNA: TGTGCCAGCAGGCGGAGGGGTGCTAACTATGGCTACACCTTC.

Sample share makes this clonotype medium-sized. The genes are TRBV27 and TRBJ2-3; a weak D match, TRBD1 (6 bases). The V and J ends lost 2 bases and 4 bases respectively, with 19 bases between them. Looked up from germline, CDR1 is MNHEY and CDR2 is SMNVEV (reference sequence). This CDR3 has 17 residues. The chain's CDR3 is CASSLGQRTGGADTQYF. The CDR3 nucleotides read TGTGCCAGCAGTTTAGGACAGCGAACTGGAGGCGCAGATACGCAGTATTTT.

In its sample, this clonotype was seen a few times. V is TRBV11-1 and J is TRBJ2-5; D not resolved. The germline CDR1 and CDR2 sequences are SGHAT and FQDESV (reference sequence). The CDR3 consists of 13 residues. V was shortened by 3 bases and J by 2 bases, with 7 bases between the two germline ends. CDR3 sequence: CASSLGNQETQYF. Here the CDR3 DNA reads TGTGCCAGCAGCTTGGGGAATCAAGAGACCCAGTACTTC.

Written as DNA, the CDR3 is TGTGCCACTACAGCCTATGGAAACACCATATATTTT. This translates into CATTAYGNTIYF. The chain has TRBV6-5 and TRBJ1-3; D call uncertain. The germline gives CDR1 MNHEY, CDR2 SVGAGI. The V end was cut by 10 bases, the J end by 3 bases, with 10 bases between. The CDR3 totals 12 residues.

This clonotype has a count of ten or more. This CDR3 is CASSYRGGGYTF. The DNA for the CDR3 is TGTGCCAGCAGTTACCGAGGTGGCGGCTACACCTTC. V usage is TRBV6-5 and J usage is TRBJ1-2, with D unclear. The germline CDR1 and CDR2 sequences are MNHEY and SVGAGI. The CDR3 contains 12 residues. Trimming stripped 2 bases from V and 8 bases from J, with 9 bases between.

The sample holds a few counts of this clonotype. This chain joins TRBV5-5 and TRBJ2-5, with 7 bases identical to TRBD2. This CDR3 contains 15 residues. V lost 4 bases to trimming and J lost 1 base; unmatched junction nucleotides: 7. In germline, CDR1 is SGHKS, CDR2 YYEKEE (reference sequence). CDR3 nucleotide sequence: TGTGCCAGCAGCCCCCTCGGGGGGTCCCAAGAGACCCAGTACTTC. Translating it yields CASSPLGGSQETQYF.

The V call is TRBV20-1, the J call TRBJ1-4; D unresolved. The CDR3 is 12 amino acids. Trimming took 7 bases from V and 0 from J, leaving 6 bases between them. CDR1 is DFQATT and CDR2 is SNEGSKA in the germline V gene (reference sequence). CDR3 DNA: TGCAGTGGGAGAGCAACTAATGAAAAACTGTTTTTT. Translated: CSGRATNEKLFF.

This clonotype was picked up many times. This sequence joins TRBV5-5 and TRBJ1-1; tentatively, D is TRBD1 (6 bases). Trimming removed 1 base at V and 1 base at J, with 14 bases between. The CDR3 covers 16 residues. CDR1 SGHKS and CDR2 YYEKEE come from the germline V gene (reference sequence). The CDR3 region has the DNA TGTGCCAGCAGCTTGTATGCAGGGGCGGGGAACACTGAAGCTTTCTTT. It specifies CASSLYAGAGNTEAFF.

This clonotype qualifies as medium-sized. The chain couples TRBV28 to TRBJ2-1; D unresolved. There are 12 residues in the CDR3. The V gene's germline CDR1 is MDHEN and CDR2 SYDVKM. V was cut by 2 bases and J by 8 bases, with 7 bases left in between. The CDR3 nucleotides are TGTGCCAGCAGTTTAACCGGGTATGAGCAGTTCTTC. Translation: CASSLTGYEQFF. The full variable domain, in which reference TRBV28 and TRBJ2-1 provide the parts outside the CDR3, is DVKVTQSSRYLVKRTGEKVFLECVQDMDHENMFWYRQDPGLGLRLIYFSYDVKMKEKGDIPEGYSVSREKKERFSLILESASTNQTSMYLCASSLTGYEQFFGPGTRLTVL.

The J gene is TRBJ2-7, the V gene TRBV5-6; D is uncertain. V lost 0 bases to trimming and J lost 0 bases, with 13 bases between them. The CDR3 totals 16 residues. The germline V gene has CDR1 SGHDT and CDR2 YYEEEE. The CDR3 coding sequence is TGTGCCAGCAGCTTGGTAGTGCCTGACGGCTCCTACGAGCAGTACTTC. Its translation is CASSLVVPDGSYEQYF. Filled out from reference TRBV5-6 and TRBJ2-7, the complete variable domain reads DAGVTQSPTHLIKTRGQQVTLRCSPKSGHDTVSWYQQALGQGPQFIFQYYEEEERQRGNFPDRFSGHQFPNYSSELNVNALLLGDSALYLCASSLVVPDGSYEQYFGPGTRLTVT.

V is TRBV6-1 and J is TRBJ1-2, with D tentatively TRBD1 (6 bases). Germline lookup yields CDR1 MNHNS and CDR2 SASEGT. The V end was cut by 3 bases, the J end by 4 bases, with 12 bases between. The CDR3 runs 14 residues. The chain's CDR3 is CASSDPTGPYGYTF. The CDR3 bases are TGTGCCAGCAGTGACCCGACAGGACCCTATGGCTACACCTTC.